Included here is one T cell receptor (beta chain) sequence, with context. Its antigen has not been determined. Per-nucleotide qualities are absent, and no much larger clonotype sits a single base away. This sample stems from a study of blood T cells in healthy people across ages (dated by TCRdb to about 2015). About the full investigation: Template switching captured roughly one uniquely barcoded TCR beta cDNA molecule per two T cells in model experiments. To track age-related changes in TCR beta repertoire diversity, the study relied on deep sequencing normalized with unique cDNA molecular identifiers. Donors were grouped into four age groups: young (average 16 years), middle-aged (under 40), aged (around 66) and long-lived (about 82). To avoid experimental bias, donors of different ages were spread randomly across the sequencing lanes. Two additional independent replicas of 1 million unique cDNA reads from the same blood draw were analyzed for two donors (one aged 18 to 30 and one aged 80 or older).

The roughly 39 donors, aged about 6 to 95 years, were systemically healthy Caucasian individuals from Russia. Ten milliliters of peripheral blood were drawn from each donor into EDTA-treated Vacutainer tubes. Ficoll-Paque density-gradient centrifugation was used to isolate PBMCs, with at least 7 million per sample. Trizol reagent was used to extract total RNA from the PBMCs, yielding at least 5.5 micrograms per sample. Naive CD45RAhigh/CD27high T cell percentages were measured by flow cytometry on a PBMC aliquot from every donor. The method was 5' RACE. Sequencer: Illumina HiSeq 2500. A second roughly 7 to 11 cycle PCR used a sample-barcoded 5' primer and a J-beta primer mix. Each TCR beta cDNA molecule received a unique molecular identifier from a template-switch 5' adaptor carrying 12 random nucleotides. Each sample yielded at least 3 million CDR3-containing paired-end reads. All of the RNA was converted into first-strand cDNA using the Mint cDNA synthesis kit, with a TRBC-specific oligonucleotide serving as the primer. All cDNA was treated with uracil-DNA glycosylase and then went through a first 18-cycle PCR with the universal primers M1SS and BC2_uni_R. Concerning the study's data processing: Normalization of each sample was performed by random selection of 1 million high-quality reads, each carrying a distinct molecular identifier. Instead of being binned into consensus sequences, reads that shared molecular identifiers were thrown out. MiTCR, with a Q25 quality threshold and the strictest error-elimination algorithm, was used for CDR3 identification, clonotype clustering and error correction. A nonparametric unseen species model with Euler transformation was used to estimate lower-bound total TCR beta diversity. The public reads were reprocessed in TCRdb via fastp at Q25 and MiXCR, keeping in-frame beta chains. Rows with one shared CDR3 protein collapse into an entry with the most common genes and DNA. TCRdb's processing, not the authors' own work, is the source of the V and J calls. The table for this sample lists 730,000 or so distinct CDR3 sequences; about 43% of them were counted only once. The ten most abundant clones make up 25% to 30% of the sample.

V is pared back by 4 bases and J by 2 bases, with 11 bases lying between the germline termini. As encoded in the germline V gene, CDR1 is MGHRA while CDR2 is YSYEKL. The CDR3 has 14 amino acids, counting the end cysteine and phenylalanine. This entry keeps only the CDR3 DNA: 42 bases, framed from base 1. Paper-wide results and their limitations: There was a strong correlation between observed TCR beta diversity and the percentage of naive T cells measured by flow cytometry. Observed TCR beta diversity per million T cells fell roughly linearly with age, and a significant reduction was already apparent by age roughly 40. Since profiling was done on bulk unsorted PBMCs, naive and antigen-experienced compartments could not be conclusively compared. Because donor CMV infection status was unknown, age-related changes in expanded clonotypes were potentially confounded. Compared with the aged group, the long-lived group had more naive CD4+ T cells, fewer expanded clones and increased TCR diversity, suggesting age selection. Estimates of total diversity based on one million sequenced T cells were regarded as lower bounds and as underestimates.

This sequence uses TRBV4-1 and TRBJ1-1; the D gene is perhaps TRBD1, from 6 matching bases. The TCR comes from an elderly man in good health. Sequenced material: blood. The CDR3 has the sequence CASSLGHTNTEAFF. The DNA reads TGCGCCAGCAGCCTGGGACACACAAACACTGAAGCTTTCTTT.